Below, 31 T cell receptor beta chains from the same sample are listed, as sequenced in a study of cytomegalovirus exposure and HLA in healthy donors. PCR employed 60 Vbeta and 13 Jbeta primers. Generated by immunoSEQ multiplex PCR, the TCRdb table keeps only in-frame clones and is missing some. This sample contains some 110,000 clones. Source material: PBMCs. Receptors were obtained from a man aged 25-40 years in good health and CMV-seronegative.

The J gene is TRBJ1-5, the V gene TRBV11-2, with 8 positions matching TRBD1. Trimming at V came to 5 bases and at J to 6 bases, leaving 3 bases not matched to a gene. Germline V CDR1 and CDR2: SGHAT, FQNNGV. The CDR3 extends over 13 amino acids. CDR3 coding DNA: TGTGCCAGCAGCCCGACAGGGGTTCAGCCCCAGCATTTT. Residues: CASSPTGVQPQHF.

The chain couples TRBV4-3 to TRBJ2-7, with 10 bases that match TRBD2. V lost 1 base and J lost 4; bases outside the gene matches: 10. Germline CDR1 is LGHNA and CDR2 is YSLEER. The CDR3 length is 17 residues. The CDR3 is CASSQGLAGADLYEQYF. The CDR3 nucleotides are TGCGCCAGCAGCCAAGGGCTAGCGGGGGCGGACCTTTACGAGCAGTACTTC.

The chain joins TRBV2 to TRBJ1-4; 8 nucleotides line up with TRBD1. Per germline, CDR1 SNHLY and CDR2 FYNNEI. Trimming at V came to 6 bases and at J to 12 bases, leaving 15 bases not matched to a gene. The CDR3 runs to 15 residues. CDR3: CASRHEQGGIYELFF. The CDR3 bases are TGTGCCAGCAGGCATGAACAGGGGGGCATCTACGAACTGTTTTTT.

The chain links TRBV6-5 to TRBJ2-1, with no clear D. This CDR3 spans 15 amino acids. V was cut by 0 bases and J by 9 bases, with 15 bases left in between. From germline, CDR1 is MNHEY and CDR2 SVGAGI. CDR3 amino acids: CASSYSFITRSEQFF. The CDR3 nucleotides are TGTGCCAGCAGTTACTCGTTTATCACAAGGAGTGAGCAGTTCTTC.

Here the CDR3 reads CASRPQGQGSPLHF. As DNA, the CDR3 is TGTGCCAGCAGACCCCAGGGACAGGGTTCACCCCTCCACTTT. The rearrangement links TRBV14 to TRBJ1-6, with 9 bases that match TRBD1. Germline V gene sequence: CDR1 SGHDN, CDR2 FVKESK. J gave up 9 bases and V 6 bases, and 6 bases lay outside the gene matches. The CDR3 consists of 14 residues.

This chain joins TRBV7-2 and TRBJ2-5, with 8 bases matching TRBD1. Germline CDR1 SGHTA, CDR2 FQGNSA. The CDR3 extends over 15 amino acids. With V trimmed by 5 bases and J by 5 bases, 10 bases remained unmatched. CDR3 nucleotide sequence: TGTGCCAGCAGCGCCCGACAGGGGAGTGGGGAGACCCAGTACTTC. Amino acids: CASSARQGSGETQYF. The full variable domain, in which reference TRBV7-2 and TRBJ2-5 provide the parts outside the CDR3, is GAGVSQSPSNKVTEKGKDVELRCDPISGHTALYWYRQSLGQGLEFLIYFQGNSAPDKSGLPSDRFSAERTGGSVSTLTIQRTQQEDSAVYLCASSARQGSGETQYFGPGTRLLVL.

The chain uses TRBV5-6 and TRBJ2-1, with D possibly TRBD2 on 6 matching bases. The CDR3 spans 17 residues. Trimming cost V 0 bases and J 4 bases, with 17 bases left between them. CDR1 SGHDT and CDR2 YYEEEE come from the germline V gene. In nucleotides, the CDR3 is TGTGCCAGCAGCTTGGGGAGGGCAGGCCATCTATACAATGAGCAGTTCTTC. Its protein is CASSLGRAGHLYNEQFF. The complete variable domain, with remaining parts taken from reference TRBV5-6 and TRBJ2-1, reads DAGVTQSPTHLIKTRGQQVTLRCSPKSGHDTVSWYQQALGQGPQFIFQYYEEEERQRGNFPDRFSGHQFPNYSSELNVNALLLGDSALYLCASSLGRAGHLYNEQFFGPGTRLTVL.

The chain uses TRBV5-6 and TRBJ1-3; 10 nucleotides line up with TRBD1. The CDR3 sequence is 16 residues long. From germline, CDR1 is SGHDT and CDR2 YYEEEE. The V segment lost 5 bases and the J segment 2 bases; nucleotides outside the gene matches: 7. As DNA, the CDR3 is TGTGCCAGCAGTTATTCCGGGACAGGGGCTGGAAACACCATATATTTT. Encoded protein: CASSYSGTGAGNTIYF.

The chain recombines TRBV18 with TRBJ2-1, with 16 bases identical to TRBD2. Losses at the gene ends were 3 bases for V and 7 bases for J; bases not matched to a gene: 3. Germline assignment: CDR1 KGHSH and CDR2 LQKENI. This CDR3 is built from 16 residues. The CDR3 reads CASSPAGLAGGNEQFF. CDR3 coding DNA: TGTGCCAGCTCACCCGCGGGACTAGCGGGGGGGAATGAGCAGTTCTTC.

The V gene is TRBV2, the J gene TRBJ1-2; D may be TRBD1 (5 bases). The V gene's germline CDR1 is SNHLY and CDR2 FYNNEI. V was shortened by 8 bases and J by 4 bases, with 11 bases between the two germline ends. This CDR3 has 12 residues. CDR3 DNA sequence: TGTGCCAGCTTGGGACTTGGCTATGGCTACACCTTC. Translated: CASLGLGYGYTF.

This chain connects TRBV19 to TRBJ1-2, with 7 nucleotides matching TRBD1. The trim removed 5 bases at V and 5 bases at J, leaving 11 bases unmatched. The germline V gene has CDR1 LNHDA and CDR2 SQIVND (reference sequence). This CDR3 spans 15 amino acids. CDR3 sequence: CASSRRGDSVYGYTF. CDR3 bases: TGTGCCAGTAGTCGGAGAGGGGACAGTGTGTATGGCTACACCTTC.

The V call is TRBV4-3, the J call TRBJ1-2; D ambiguous. V was trimmed by 1 base and J by 4 bases, leaving 16 bases between them. The CDR3 length is 16 residues. The germline V gene has CDR1 LGHNA and CDR2 YSLEER. This CDR3 reads CASSQAPGIRAYGYTF. The CDR3 DNA reads TGCGCCAGCAGCCAAGCGCCAGGTATTAGAGCCTATGGCTACACCTTC.

The genes are TRBV11-3 and TRBJ2-3; the D gene is possibly TRBD1 (5 bases). The germline V and J ends were trimmed by 1 base and 2 bases, with 10 bases remaining between them. CDR1 is SGHNT, CDR2 YENEEA, per germline. The CDR3 is 15 amino acids. CDR3 region: CASSLGQGYTDTQYF. In nucleotides, the CDR3 is TGTGCCAGCAGCTTAGGTCAGGGTTACACAGATACGCAGTATTTT. The complete variable domain, with remaining parts taken from reference TRBV11-3 and TRBJ2-3, reads EAGVVQSPRYKIIEKKQPVAFWCNPISGHNTLYWYLQNLGQGPELLIRYENEEAVDDSQLPKDRFSAERLKGVDSTLKIQPAELGDSAVYLCASSLGQGYTDTQYFGPGTRLTVL.

The J gene is TRBJ1-2, the V gene TRBV5-1, with unresolved D. Trimming removed 2 bases at V and 10 bases at J, with 18 bases between. CDR1 and CDR2 from the germline V gene are SGHRS and YFSETQ. The CDR3 extends over 14 amino acids. The CDR3 spells CASSLPDTAFHYTF. The DNA for the CDR3 is TGCGCCAGCAGCTTACCCGACACGGCTTTCCACTACACCTTC. The full variable domain, completed using reference TRBV5-1 and TRBJ1-2, is KAGVTQTPRYLIKTRGQQVTLSCSPISGHRSVSWYQQTPGQGLQFLFEYFSETQRNKGNFPGRFSGRQFSNSRSEMNVSTLELGDSALYLCASSLPDTAFHYTFGSGTRLTVV.

V usage is TRBV6-6 and J usage is TRBJ1-6; 10 positions match TRBD1. Germline V gene lookup returns CDR1 MNHNY and CDR2 SVGAGI (reference sequence). V trimming: 6 bases; J trimming: 11 bases; junction bases outside the gene matches: 10. There are 15 residues in the CDR3. The CDR3 nucleotides are TGTGCCAGCAGCCGAGGGACAGGGGTTGACGCACCCCTCCACTTT. This encodes CASSRGTGVDAPLHF.

The rearrangement uses TRBV20-1 and TRBJ2-5; unclear D gene. The CDR3 loop spans 9 amino acids. Trimming stripped 6 bases from V and 4 bases from J, with 3 bases between. CDR1 is DFQATT, CDR2 SNEGSKA, per germline (reference sequence). CDR3 amino acids: CSAAETQYF. The CDR3 DNA reads as TGCAGTGCGGCAGAGACCCAGTACTTC.

The rearrangement joins TRBV5-1 to TRBJ2-2, with 7 bases that match TRBD1. This CDR3 region has 15 residues. The germline gives CDR1 SGHRS, CDR2 YFSETQ. V was clipped by 4 bases and J by 7 bases; unmatched bases: 10. The CDR3 DNA reads TGCGCCAGCAGCGTACCTCAGGGGGACGTCGGGGAGCTGTTTTTT. This translates into CASSVPQGDVGELFF.

The chain is built from TRBV11-3 and TRBJ2-1; 13 positions agree with TRBD2. Germline assignment: CDR1 SGHNT and CDR2 YENEEA. V shed 5 bases and J 0 bases; nucleotides not matched to a gene: 10. The CDR3 runs 19 residues. The CDR3 DNA reads TGTGCCAGCAGCGTGTCCGGGACTAGCGGGGCTAGCTCCTACAATGAGCAGTTCTTC. Protein: CASSVSGTSGASSYNEQFF.

The chain recombines TRBV6-5 with TRBJ1-4, with D unclear. The CDR3 runs 15 residues. The V end was cut by 5 bases, the J end by 0 bases, with 10 bases between. CDR1 MNHEY and CDR2 SVGAGI come from the germline V gene. CDR3 in DNA: TGTGCCAGCAGTGGTACGGAGGCAACTAATGAAAAACTGTTTTTT. This sequence encodes CASSGTEATNEKLFF.

The CDR3, as DNA: TGCAGTGCGGATCAGGGTTCTGAAGCTTTCTTT. Protein: CSADQGSEAFF. The chain joins TRBV20-1 to TRBJ1-1; tentative D call: TRBD1 (5 bases). V gave up 6 bases and J gave up 6 bases, with 11 bases separating them. This CDR3 comprises 11 residues. Germline CDR1 DFQATT, CDR2 SNEGSKA (reference sequence).

V gene TRBV7-2 combines with J gene TRBJ1-4, with D maybe TRBD1 (5 bases). Germline V gene data show CDR1 as SGHTA and CDR2 as FQGNSA. The CDR3 is made up of 16 amino acids. The ends were cut back, 5 bases at V and 8 bases at J, with 21 bases in the middle. The CDR3 here is CASSTLGGGVREKLFF. As DNA, the CDR3 is TGTGCCAGCAGCACCCTCGGGGGTGGAGTAAGGGAAAAACTGTTTTTT.

The V gene is TRBV10-3, the J gene TRBJ1-3; TRBD1 is a possible D gene (6 bases). Trimming stripped 0 bases from V and 7 bases from J, with 10 bases between. This CDR3 has 14 amino acids. From germline, CDR1 is ENHRY and CDR2 SYGVKD. CDR3 nucleotides: TGTGCCATCAGTGAGTCGCCAGGGGCGAACACCATATATTTT. This gives the protein CAISESPGANTIYF.

With regard to this clone: This CDR3 is also generated by other DNA sequences in the sample. The chain carries TRBV7-9 and TRBJ1-2, with D tentatively TRBD1 (5 bases). This CDR3 has 14 residues. Germline loops: CDR1 SEHNR, CDR2 FQNEAQ (reference sequence). Between the trimmed V and J ends, which lost 0 bases and 2 bases, there was a span of 7 bases. This CDR3 is CASSLASGNYGYTF. CDR3 DNA: TGTGCCAGCAGCTTAGCTTCAGGGAACTATGGCTACACCTTC.

J is TRBJ1-6 and V is TRBV4-1; D ambiguous. V was pared by 0 bases and J by 0 bases, with 9 bases between. The CDR3 runs 17 residues. The germline V gene has CDR1 MGHRA and CDR2 YSYEKL. Written as DNA, the CDR3 is TGCGCCAGCAGCCAAGATGCCCCGAGCTCCTATAATTCACCCCTCCACTTT. This translates into CASSQDAPSSYNSPLHF.

The genes are TRBV7-3 and TRBJ1-2; no definite D call. The CDR3 runs 13 residues. The V end was cut by 5 bases, the J end by 1 base, with 8 bases between. Germline-derived CDR1 and CDR2 are SGHTA and FQGTGA. CDR3 DNA: TGTGCCAGCAGCCCAGACATTAACTATGGCTACACCTTC. Its protein product is CASSPDINYGYTF. Full variable domain (missing parts from reference TRBV7-3 and TRBJ1-2): GAGVSQTPSNKVTEKGKYVELRCDPISGHTALYWYRQSLGQGPEFLIYFQGTGAADDSGLPNDRFFAVRPEGSVSTLKIQRTERGDSAVYLCASSPDINYGYTFGSGTRLTVV.

The chain combines TRBV5-1 with TRBJ1-1; no clear D. Germline V gene sequence: CDR1 SGHRS, CDR2 YFSETQ. The CDR3 length is 14 residues. V was shortened by 1 base and J by 5 bases, with 12 bases between the two germline ends. In DNA, the CDR3 is TGCGCCAGCAGCTTGCAACGGGGTGAGACTGAAGCTTTCTTT. Amino acids: CASSLQRGETEAFF. Variable domain in full (rest from reference TRBV5-1 and TRBJ1-1): KAGVTQTPRYLIKTRGQQVTLSCSPISGHRSVSWYQQTPGQGLQFLFEYFSETQRNKGNFPGRFSGRQFSNSRSEMNVSTLELGDSALYLCASSLQRGETEAFFGQGTRLTVV.

The chain uses TRBV7-8 and TRBJ2-7; TRBD1 matches at 9 bases. The CDR3 totals 15 residues. Germline CDR1 reads SGHVS; CDR2 reads FQNEAQ. V lost 5 bases, J lost 1 base, and 6 bases stayed unmatched. CDR3 DNA: TGTGCCAGCAGCGGTGGGACAGGGTGGTCCTACGAGCAGTACTTC. It specifies CASSGGTGWSYEQYF. The variable domain in full, with the rest retrieved from reference TRBV7-8 and TRBJ2-7, is GAGVSQSPRYKVAKRGQDVALRCDPISGHVSLFWYQQALGQGPEFLTYFQNEAQLDKSGLPSDRFFAERPEGSVSTLKIQRTQQEDSAVYLCASSGGTGWSYEQYFGPGTRLTVT.

The CDR3 protein is CASGGEKLFF. The CDR3 coding sequence is TGCGCCAGCGGGGGGGAAAAACTGTTTTTT. The chain employs TRBV5-1 and TRBJ1-4, with D maybe TRBD1 (5 bases). Trimming took off 7 bases at V and 8 bases at J, with 6 bases between the two ends. CDR1 is SGHRS and CDR2 is YFSETQ in the germline V gene. CDR3 length: 10 amino acids.

On this clone itself: The conserved final phenylalanine or tryptophan is absent from the CDR3, which likely points to a read error. This chain uses TRBV15 with TRBJ1-2; D ambiguous. CDR3 size: 15 residues. The V end was cut by 5 bases, the J end by 4 bases, with 17 bases between. Germline CDR1 LNHNV, CDR2 YYDKDF (reference sequence). The CDR3 sequence is CATSPDGRIGYGYTS. As DNA, the CDR3 is TGTGCCACCAGCCCGGACGGGAGGATAGGCTATGGCTACACCTCC.

The gene calls are TRBV6-5 and TRBJ1-3; D is ambiguous. Germline loops: CDR1 MNHEY, CDR2 SVGAGI. Between the trimmed V and J ends, which lost 6 bases and 2 bases, there was a span of 14 bases. The length of the CDR3 is 15 residues. The CDR3 is CASSRGGQTGNTIYF. The CDR3 nucleotides read TGTGCCAGCAGCCGCGGCGGGCAGACTGGAAACACCATATATTTT.

The chain is built from TRBV14 and TRBJ1-6; D perhaps matches TRBD1 (6 bases). CDR1 SGHDN and CDR2 FVKESK come from the germline V gene. The length of the CDR3 is 20 residues. Trimming cost V 0 bases and J 0 bases, with 18 bases left between them. CDR3 nucleotides: TGTGCCAGCAGCCAAGACTATGAAGGACAGCCTAGCTCCTATAATTCACCCCTCCACTTT. Its translation: CASSQDYEGQPSSYNSPLHF.